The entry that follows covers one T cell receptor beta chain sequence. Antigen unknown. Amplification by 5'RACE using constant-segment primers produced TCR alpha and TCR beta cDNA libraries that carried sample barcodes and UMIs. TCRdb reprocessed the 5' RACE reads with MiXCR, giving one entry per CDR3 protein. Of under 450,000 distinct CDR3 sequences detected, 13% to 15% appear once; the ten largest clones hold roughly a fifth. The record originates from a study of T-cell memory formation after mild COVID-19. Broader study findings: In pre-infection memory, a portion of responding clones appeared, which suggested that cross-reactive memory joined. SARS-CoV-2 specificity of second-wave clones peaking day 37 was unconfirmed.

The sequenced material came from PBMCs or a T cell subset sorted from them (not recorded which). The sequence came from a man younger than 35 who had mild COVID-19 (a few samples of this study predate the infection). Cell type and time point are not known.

CDR3 loop: CASSPAGSLAKNIQYF. DNA of the CDR3: TGTGCCAGCAGTCCCGCAGGGTCGTTAGCCAAAAACATTCAGTACTTC. This chain joins TRBV6-2 or TRBV6-3 and TRBJ2-4; weak D call: TRBD1 (5 bases). Germline V gene lookup returns CDR1 MNHEY and CDR2 SVGEGT. CDR3 length: 16 amino acids. V lost 5 bases, J lost 0 bases, and 14 bases lay in between.